The present TCR beta chain was sequenced within a study of blood T cell repertoires in COVID-19 (dated by TCRdb to 2018 to 2021). Background on the whole study: Samples covering the acute and convalescent phases of COVID-19 were provided by collaborators in the United States, Italy and Spain. The prospective study material was composed of cDNA or gDNA derived from T cells, B-cell-depleted T cells, or PBMCs. Subjects who had been exposed to COVID-19, were actively infected with it, or had recovered from it provided the deeply sampled blood TCRbeta repertoires that made up the dataset. The repertoires were released in a freely available public database intended as a resource for research on the immune response to SARS-CoV-2. Samples came from the ongoing ImmuneRACE study (first 160 participants) plus 1,254 subjects from 6 global collaborators. Sample metadata almost always included a de-identified subject ID, COVID-19 status, age in years and sex. HLA class I and class II types, where available, came from metadata supplied by the sample provider rather than from assay-based typing.

TCRbeta CDR3 regions were amplified from genomic DNA by means of the immunoSEQ Assay, a bias-controlled multiplex PCR. Per the authors' processing: The number of nucleated cells in each sample was estimated from the amplification of reference gene primers within the assay. Sequence reads were collapsed and filtered to measure the absolute abundance of every unique TCRbeta CDR3 rearrangement. Productive Simpson clonality was computed per sample as the square root of Simpson's diversity index over productive rearrangements. The source is immuneACCESS, and TCRdb retained only in-frame sequences with V and J called. Part of the clones is not carried over; for the studies checked, unresolved V genes explain less than half of this, and the remainder is unexplained. The DNA gave D and trimming, while V, J and clone size come from that table. Recorded for this sample are about 120,000 clones; approximately 80% of them occurred a single time. Jointly, the top ten make up 30% to 45% of the sample.

Results and caveats for the whole study, not just this receptor: The quantity of clinical and demographic metadata differed by source and by participant and was supplied without curation.

About this clone: It has no known antigen specificity. Per-base quality was not reported, and no clone a single base away is much larger than it.

CDR1 and CDR2, looked up from the germline V gene, are SGHAT and FQNNGV. Here V drops 7 bases and J drops 6 bases, and the junction holds 12 bases not matched to any gene. Its CDR3 holds 15 amino acids, cysteine through phenylalanine. Just the 45-base CDR3 DNA is kept, in frame starting at base 1. Whole blood was collected in K2EDTA tubes by collaborating institutions according to the institutions' own protocols. For TCRbeta analysis, collaborator samples were shipped as frozen whole blood, as isolated PBMCs, or as DNA extracted from either sample type. The sample consisted of peripheral blood. This TCR was recovered from a man aged 35 to 55 with active or convalescent COVID-19. The sequence joins TRBV11-2 to TRBJ2-7, with TRBD2 identical over 10 junction bases. The CDR3 corresponds to CASKEAAGGTSEQYF. The DNA reads TGTGCCAGCAAGGAGGCAGCGGGAGGGACCAGCGAGCAGTACTTC.